This TCR beta chain was observed in a study of cytomegalovirus exposure and HLA in healthy donors. Deletions cut 7 bases from V and 7 bases from J, with 13 bases between. From germline, CDR1 is SNHLY and CDR2 FYNNEI. CDR3 size: 13 residues. The study ran its PCR with 60 Vbeta and 13 Jbeta primers. Method: immunoSEQ multiplex PCR; TCRdb's copy keeps in-frame clones and lacks some. The sample has more than 200,000 clones; around 85% are singletons. The source of this sequence is a girl aged 2 to 10 in good health and CMV-seronegative. The V gene is TRBV2, the J gene TRBJ2-2; D possibly corresponds to TRBD2 (7 bases). Sample: PBMCs. DNA of the CDR3: TGTGCCAGCAAACAGGGAGGGGGCGGGGAGCTGTTTTTT. This codes for CASKQGGGGELFF.